This entry concerns a single TCR beta chain. These data come from a study of blood T cell repertoires in COVID-19. In the study overall: PBMCs, B-cell-depleted T cells, or T cells provided the cDNA or gDNA that made up the material.

The assay was immunoSEQ multiplex PCR, and TCRdb's table has in-frame clones only and misses some. The table includes about 200,000 clones, around 84% detected once. CDR3 length: 14 amino acids. Germline CDR1 and CDR2: MDHEN and SYDVKM. With 5 bases removed from V and 2 bases from J, the gap between germline ends came to 11 bases. The sequence derives from a woman of 80 years or more with acute or convalescent COVID-19. What was sequenced was peripheral blood. This sequence joins TRBV28 and TRBJ2-3; unclear D gene. The chain's CDR3 is CASSLVGFTDTQYF. For the CDR3, the DNA is TGTGCCAGCAGTCTAGTCGGGTTCACAGATACGCAGTATTTT.